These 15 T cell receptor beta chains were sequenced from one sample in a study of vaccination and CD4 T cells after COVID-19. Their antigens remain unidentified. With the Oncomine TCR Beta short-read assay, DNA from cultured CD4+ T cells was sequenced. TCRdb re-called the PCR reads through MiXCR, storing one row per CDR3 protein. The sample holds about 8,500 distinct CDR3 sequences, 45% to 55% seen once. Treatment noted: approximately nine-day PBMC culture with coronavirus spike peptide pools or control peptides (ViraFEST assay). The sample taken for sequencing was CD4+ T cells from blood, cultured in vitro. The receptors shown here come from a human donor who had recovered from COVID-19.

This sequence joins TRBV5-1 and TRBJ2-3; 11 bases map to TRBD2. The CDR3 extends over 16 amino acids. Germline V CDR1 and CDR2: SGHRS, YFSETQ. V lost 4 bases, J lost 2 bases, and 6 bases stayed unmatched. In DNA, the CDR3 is TGCGCCAGCAGCACTCTAGCGGGGGGCCCCACAGATACGCAGTATTTT. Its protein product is CASSTLAGGPTDTQYF. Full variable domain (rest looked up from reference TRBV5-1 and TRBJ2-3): KAGVTQTPRYLIKTRGQQVTLSCSPISGHRSVSWYQQTPGQGLQFLFEYFSETQRNKGNFPGRFSGRQFSNSRSEMNVSTLELGDSALYLCASSTLAGGPTDTQYFGPGTRLTVL.

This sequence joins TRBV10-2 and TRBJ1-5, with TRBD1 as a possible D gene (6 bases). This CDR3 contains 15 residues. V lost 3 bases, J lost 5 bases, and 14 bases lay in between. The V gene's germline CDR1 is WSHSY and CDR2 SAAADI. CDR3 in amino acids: CASSEMAGEYQPQHF. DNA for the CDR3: TGCGCCAGCAGTGAAATGGCAGGGGAATATCAGCCCCAGCATTTT.

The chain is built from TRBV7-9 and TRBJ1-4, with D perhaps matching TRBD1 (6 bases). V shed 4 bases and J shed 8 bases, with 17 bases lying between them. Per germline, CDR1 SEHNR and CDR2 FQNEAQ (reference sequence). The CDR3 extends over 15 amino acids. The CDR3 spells CASSWATGSTEKLFF. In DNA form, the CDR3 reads TGTGCCAGCAGCTGGGCGACAGGCAGTACGGAAAAACTGTTTTTT.

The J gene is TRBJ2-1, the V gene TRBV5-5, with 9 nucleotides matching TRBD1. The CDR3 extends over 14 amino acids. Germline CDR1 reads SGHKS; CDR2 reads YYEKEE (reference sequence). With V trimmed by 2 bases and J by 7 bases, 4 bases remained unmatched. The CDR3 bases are TGTGCCAGCAGCTTCCGACAGGGGGTGAATGAGCAGTTCTTC. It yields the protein CASSFRQGVNEQFF.

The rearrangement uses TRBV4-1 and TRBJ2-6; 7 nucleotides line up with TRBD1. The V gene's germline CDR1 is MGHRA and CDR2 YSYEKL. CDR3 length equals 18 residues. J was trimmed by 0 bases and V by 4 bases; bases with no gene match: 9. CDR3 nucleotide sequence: TGCGCCAGCAGCCTTTCCCGGGACAGCTTCTCTGGGGCCAACGTCCTGACTTTC. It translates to CASSLSRDSFSGANVLTF.

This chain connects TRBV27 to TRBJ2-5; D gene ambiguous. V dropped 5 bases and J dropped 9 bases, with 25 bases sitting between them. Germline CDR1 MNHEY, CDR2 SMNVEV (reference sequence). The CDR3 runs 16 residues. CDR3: CASSTALGSRVIAQYF. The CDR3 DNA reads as TGTGCCAGCAGTACCGCCCTAGGGTCTAGGGTAATAGCCCAGTACTTC.

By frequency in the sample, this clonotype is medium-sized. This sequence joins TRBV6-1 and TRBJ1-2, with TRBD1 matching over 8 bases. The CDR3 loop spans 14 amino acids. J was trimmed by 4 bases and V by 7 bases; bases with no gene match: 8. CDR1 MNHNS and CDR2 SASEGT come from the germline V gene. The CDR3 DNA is TGTGCCAGCACCCGACTAGGACAGGGCTATGGCTACACCTTC. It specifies CASTRLGQGYGYTF.

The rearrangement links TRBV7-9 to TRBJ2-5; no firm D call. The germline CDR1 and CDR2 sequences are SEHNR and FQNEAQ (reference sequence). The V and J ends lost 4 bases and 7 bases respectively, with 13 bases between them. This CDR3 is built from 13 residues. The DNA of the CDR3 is TGTGCCAGCAGCTGGGCTTCCCTAGGGACCCAGTACTTC. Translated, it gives CASSWASLGTQYF.

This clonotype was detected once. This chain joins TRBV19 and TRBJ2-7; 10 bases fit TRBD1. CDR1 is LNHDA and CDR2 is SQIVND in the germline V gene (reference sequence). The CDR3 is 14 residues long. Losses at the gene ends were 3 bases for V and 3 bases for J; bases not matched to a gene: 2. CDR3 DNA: TGTGCCAGTAGTATTAGGACAGGGGGCTACGAGCAGTACTTC. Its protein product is CASSIRTGGYEQYF.

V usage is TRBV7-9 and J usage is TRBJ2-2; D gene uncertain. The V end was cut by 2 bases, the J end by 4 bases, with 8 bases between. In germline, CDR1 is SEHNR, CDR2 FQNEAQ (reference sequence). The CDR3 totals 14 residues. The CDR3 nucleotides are TGTGCCAGCAGCTTATCTGGGGTCACCGGGGAGCTGTTTTTT. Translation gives CASSLSGVTGELFF.

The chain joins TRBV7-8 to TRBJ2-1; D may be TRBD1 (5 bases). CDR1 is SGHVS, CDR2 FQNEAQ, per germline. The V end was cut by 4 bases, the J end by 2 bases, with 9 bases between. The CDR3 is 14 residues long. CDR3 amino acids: CASSSLGAYNEQFF. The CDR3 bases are TGTGCCAGCAGCTCCTTAGGGGCCTACAATGAGCAGTTCTTC.

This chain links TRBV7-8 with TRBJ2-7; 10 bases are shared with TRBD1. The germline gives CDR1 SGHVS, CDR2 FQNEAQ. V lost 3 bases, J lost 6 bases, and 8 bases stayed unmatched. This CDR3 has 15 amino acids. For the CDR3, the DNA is TGTGCCAGCAGCTTCTCCGGGACAGGGGAGGGCGAGCAGTACTTC. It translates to CASSFSGTGEGEQYF.

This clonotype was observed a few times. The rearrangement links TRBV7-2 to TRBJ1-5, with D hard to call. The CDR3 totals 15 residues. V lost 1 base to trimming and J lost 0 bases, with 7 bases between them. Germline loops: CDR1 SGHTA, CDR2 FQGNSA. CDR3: CASSLVVDSNQPQHF. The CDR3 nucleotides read TGTGCCAGCAGCTTAGTGGTAGATAGCAATCAGCCCCAGCATTTT.

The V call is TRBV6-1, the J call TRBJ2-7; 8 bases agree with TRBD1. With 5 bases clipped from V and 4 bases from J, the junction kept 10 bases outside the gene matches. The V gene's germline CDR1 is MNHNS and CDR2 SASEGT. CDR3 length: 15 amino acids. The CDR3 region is CASSPPRTGRYEQYF. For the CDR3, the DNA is TGTGCCAGCAGTCCCCCTCGGACAGGGAGATACGAGCAGTACTTC.

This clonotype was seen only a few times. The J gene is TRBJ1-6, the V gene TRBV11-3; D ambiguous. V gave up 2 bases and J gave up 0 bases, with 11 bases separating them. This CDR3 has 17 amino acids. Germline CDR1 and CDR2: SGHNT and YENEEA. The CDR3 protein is CASSLMGGSSYNSPLHF. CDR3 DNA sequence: TGTGCCAGCAGCTTAATGGGAGGAAGCTCCTATAATTCACCCCTCCACTTT.